This T cell receptor beta chain was profiled in a study of Graves' ophthalmopathy and Graves' hyperthyroidism. CDR3 size: 14 residues. V was clipped by 5 bases and J by 2 bases, with 13 bases between them. CDR1 and CDR2 from the germline V gene are MNHEY and SVGAGI. As the starting material, roughly 9.7 ml of fresh peripheral blood yielded the PBMCs. This clonotype was recorded at least ten times. Its antigen remains unidentified. Study-level points and caveats: A majority of expanded thyroid clonotypes exceeding 0.001 frequency were likewise present in blood.

CDR3 regions of TCR beta were amplified from RNA transcripts. HTBI primers were used in a first-round RT-PCR, which preceded a second-round multiplex PCR. In TCRdb, the multiplex PCR reads were re-called with MiXCR into one record per CDR3 protein. The profile shows about 210,000 distinct CDR3 sequences, under 30% of them singletons. The TCR originated in a middle-aged man with Graves' ophthalmopathy. Sequenced: peripheral blood. The chain links TRBV6-5 to TRBJ2-7, with D perhaps matching TRBD2 (6 bases). CDR3 nucleotides: TGTGCCAGCAGTCCCGGGACTGCAACCTACGAGCAGTACTTC. Its translation: CASSPGTATYEQYF.